This TCR beta chain was observed in a study of blood T cell repertoires in COVID-19. V was pared by 1 base and J by 5 bases, with 17 bases between. Germline V gene data show CDR1 as MGHRA and CDR2 as YSYEKL. The CDR3 consists of 16 residues. In this sample, this clone turned up once. The authors' processing: Counts of nucleated cells, estimated from reference gene primer amplification, were obtained. Assay: immunoSEQ multiplex PCR; the TCRdb copy retains only in-frame clones and omits some. From that table come the V and J calls and clone size; the DNA was used to work out D and trimming. The sample holds 130,000 or so clones; roughly 90% are singletons and the top ten take around 7.3%.

The material sequenced was peripheral blood. The receptor comes from a man between 50 and 59 years old with acute or convalescent COVID-19. The chain joins TRBV4-1 to TRBJ1-1; D remains ambiguous. The CDR3 spells CASSQVAGPRGTEAFF. The CDR3 DNA sequence: TGCGCCAGCAGCCAAGTGGCGGGCCCCAGAGGGACTGAAGCTTTCTTT.